These T cell receptor beta chains were read from a single sample in a study of T cell responses to AZD1222 COVID-19 vaccine. Measured with immunoSEQ multiplex PCR; TCRdb has only the in-frame clones, and not every one. Of roughly 120,000 clones in the sample, more than 70% are singletons; the top ten hold less than 4%. This specimen consisted of peripheral blood, obtained 28 days after the second AZD1222 dose. All receptors come from an adult who received the AZD1222 COVID-19 vaccine. The CDR3 runs from the conserved cysteine through the conserved F or W. The D gene is left open where the match is weak. Part of the rows lack a size; the others show once, few, many or a class for expanded clones.

v_gene	abundance	d_gene	j_gene	CDR3aa	CDR3nt
TRBV11-1	NA	TRBD1	TRBJ1-1	CASSRLGQPNTEAFF	TGTGCCAGCAGCCGCCTGGGACAGCCGAACACTGAAGCTTTCTTT
TRBV6-4	few	NA	TRBJ1-2	CASSPGVSNYGYTF	TGTGCCAGCAGTCCCGGTGTTTCCAACTATGGCTACACCTTC
TRBV7-3	few	NA	TRBJ2-1	CASSSGDEQFF	TGTGCCAGCAGCTCGGGGGATGAGCAGTTCTTC
TRBV6-2/TRBV6-3	NA	NA	TRBJ2-7	CASSYSWTSYEQYF	TGTGCCAGCAGTTACTCTTGGACTTCCTACGAGCAGTACTTC
TRBV2	NA	TRBD2	TRBJ2-7	CASRATGGGDEQYF	TGTGCCAGCAGAGCCACAGGTGGGGGGGACGAGCAGTACTTC
TRBV10-3	NA	NA	TRBJ2-3	CAIRSPSGNTDTQYF	TGTGCCATCAGGTCCCCATCGGGAAACACAGATACGCAGTATTTT
TRBV19	once	NA	TRBJ2-1	CASSISETPYNEQFF	TGTGCCAGTAGTATTTCAGAGACACCCTACAATGAGCAGTTCTTC
TRBV6-2/TRBV6-3	NA	NA	TRBJ1-6	CASSPLSTGRYNSPLHF	TGTGCCAGCAGCCCGCTATCGACAGGACGCTATAATTCACCCCTCCACTTT
TRBV3-1/TRBV3-2	NA	NA	TRBJ1-1	CASSQGVGLNTEAFF	TGTGCCAGCAGCCAGGGGGTAGGGTTAAACACTGAAGCTTTCTTT
TRBV18	once	TRBD1	TRBJ1-1	CASSPRDRGGEAFF	TGTGCCAGCTCACCTAGAGACAGGGGAGGTGAAGCTTTCTTT
TRBV10-3	NA	TRBD2	TRBJ2-1	CAATSGSPNNEQFF	TGTGCCGCGACTAGCGGGAGCCCCAACAATGAGCAGTTCTTC
TRBV5-6	once	NA	TRBJ2-1	CASSSRLGRVGSYNEQFF	TGTGCCAGCAGCTCGCGTTTGGGCCGGGTCGGCTCCTACAATGAGCAGTTCTTC
TRBV6-5	NA	TRBD1	TRBJ2-3	CASTATGEATDTQYF	TGTGCCAGCACCGCGACAGGGGAGGCAACAGATACGCAGTATTTT
TRBV6-1	many	NA	TRBJ1-3	CASSGLGDGSGNTIYF	TGTGCCAGCAGTGGACTGGGGGACGGCTCTGGAAACACCATATATTTT
TRBV29-1	NA	NA	TRBJ1-1	CSVQNGGNTEAFF	TGCAGCGTCCAAAACGGGGGTAACACTGAAGCTTTCTTT
TRBV5-4	NA	NA	TRBJ1-5	CASSISTNQPQHF	TGTGCCAGCAGCATTTCGACGAATCAGCCCCAGCATTTT
TRBV6-6	NA	TRBD1	TRBJ2-3	CASSYVRGQGTDTQYF	TGTGCCAGCAGTTACGTCCGGGGACAGGGCACAGATACGCAGTATTTT
TRBV7-2	NA	TRBD1	TRBJ2-2	CASSSQGATGELFF	TGTGCCAGCAGCTCACAGGGGGCCACCGGGGAGCTGTTTTTT
TRBV5-1	NA	TRBD1	TRBJ1-6	CASSLAGQGKQPLHF	TGCGCCAGCAGCTTGGCCGGACAGGGAAAGCAGCCCCTCCACTTT
TRBV5-4	once	NA	TRBJ1-4	CASSSTLGRNNEKLFF	TGTGCCAGCAGCTCGACATTAGGGCGGAATAATGAAAAACTGTTTTTT
TRBV7-8	NA	TRBD1	TRBJ1-1	CASGPRDRLNTEAFF	TGTGCCAGCGGCCCGAGGGACAGGTTGAACACTGAAGCTTTCTTT
TRBV7-3	NA	NA	TRBJ1-1	CASSLSSGAVNTEAFF	TGTGCCAGCAGCTTATCATCGGGGGCGGTGAACACTGAAGCTTTCTTT